Presented here are 18 T cell receptor beta chains from one specimen sequenced in a study of blood T cells in healthy people across ages. The authors ran a second PCR of about 7 to 12 cycles using a sample-barcoded 5' primer and a J-beta primer mix. TCRdb used MiXCR to reprocess the 5' RACE reads, holding one entry per CDR3 protein. The profile shows 920,000 or so distinct CDR3 sequences, under 55% of them singletons. The sequenced material came from blood. Receptors were obtained from a woman in her sixties in good health.

The J gene is TRBJ2-1, the V gene TRBV25-1, with no clear D. The ends were cut back, 4 bases at V and 5 bases at J, with 21 bases in the middle. The CDR3 is made up of 17 amino acids. Germline loops: CDR1 MGHDK, CDR2 SYGVNS. In DNA, the CDR3 is TGTGCCAGCAGTGCCCCTCTCCTGAGAGGTCGACACAATGAGCAGTTCTTC. It yields the protein CASSAPLLRGRHNEQFF.

The J gene is TRBJ2-5, the V gene TRBV15; 7 positions match TRBD2. The germline V gene has CDR1 LNHNV and CDR2 YYDKDF (reference sequence). V lost 0 bases to trimming and J lost 5 bases; unmatched junction nucleotides: 6. This CDR3 region has 15 residues. The CDR3 loop reads CATSRDKAGVETQYF. The CDR3 bases are TGTGCCACCAGCAGAGATAAGGCGGGAGTCGAGACCCAGTACTTC.

The rearrangement joins TRBV29-1 to TRBJ2-5; 12 bases align to TRBD2. This CDR3 is built from 14 residues. Germline V gene data show CDR1 as SQVTM and CDR2 as ANQGSEA. J was trimmed by 2 bases and V by 6 bases; bases with no gene match: 4. The CDR3 spells CSVATSGSQETQYF. The CDR3 nucleotides are TGCAGCGTGGCGACTAGCGGGAGTCAAGAGACCCAGTACTTC. Full variable domain (remainder filled in from reference TRBV29-1 and TRBJ2-5): SAVISQKPSRDICQRGTSLTIQCQVDSQVTMMFWYRQQPGQSLTLIATANQGSEATYESGFVIDKFPISRPNLTFSTLTVSNMSPEDSSIYLCSVATSGSQETQYFGPGTRLLVL.

V and J are TRBV20-1 and TRBJ1-5, with D uncertain. CDR1 and CDR2 (germline): DFQATT, SNEGSKA (reference sequence). The CDR3 length is 14 residues. V was trimmed by 0 bases and J by 0 bases, leaving 6 bases between them. The CDR3 DNA follows: TGCAGTGCTAGAGAGGACGGTAGCAATCAGCCCCAGCATTTT. Translated: CSAREDGSNQPQHF.

In its sample, this clonotype was seen once. J is TRBJ2-7 and V is TRBV11-2; TRBD2 matches at 8 bases. Trimming cost V 0 bases and J 3 bases; bases outside gene matches: 7. The CDR3 runs 16 residues. CDR1 and CDR2 from the germline V gene are SGHAT and FQNNGV. CDR3 DNA sequence: TGTGCCAGCAGCTTAGATGGCGGTAGCGGGGTCTACGAGCAGTACTTC. Its protein is CASSLDGGSGVYEQYF.

This clonotype has at least ten counts. The chain joins TRBV11-1 to TRBJ1-2, with TRBD1 matching 7 bases. Per germline, CDR1 SGHAT and CDR2 FQDESV (reference sequence). With 5 bases clipped from V and 7 bases from J, the junction kept 7 bases outside the gene matches. The CDR3 totals 13 residues. The CDR3 DNA follows: TGTGCCAGCAGCCCCCAGGGGGATAGTGGCTACACCTTC. Protein: CASSPQGDSGYTF.

The chain employs TRBV7-9 and TRBJ2-1; 13 positions match TRBD2. Per the germline V gene, CDR1 is SEHNR and CDR2 is FQNEAQ (reference sequence). V was pared by 3 bases and J by 5 bases, with 10 bases of the junction left unmatched. The CDR3 runs 18 residues. The CDR3 loop is CASSFGGLAGSWDNEQFF. The CDR3 nucleotides read TGTGCCAGCAGCTTCGGGGGACTAGCGGGGAGTTGGGACAATGAGCAGTTCTTC.

The rearrangement links TRBV28 to TRBJ2-4; the match to TRBD2 covers 8 bases. The germline CDR1 and CDR2 sequences are MDHEN and SYDVKM. V was pared by 5 bases and J by 2 bases, with 8 bases of the junction left unmatched. CDR3 length: 16 residues. The CDR3 DNA follows: TGTGCCAGCAGTATGAGCGGGAGCGGGTCCAAAAACATTCAGTACTTC. This codes for CASSMSGSGSKNIQYF. The complete variable domain, with remaining parts taken from reference TRBV28 and TRBJ2-4, reads DVKVTQSSRYLVKRTGEKVFLECVQDMDHENMFWYRQDPGLGLRLIYFSYDVKMKEKGDIPEGYSVSREKKERFSLILESASTNQTSMYLCASSMSGSGSKNIQYFGAGTRLSVL.

The chain uses TRBV20-1 and TRBJ1-1; 7 positions agree with TRBD1. The germline gives CDR1 DFQATT, CDR2 SNEGSKA (reference sequence). Trimming cost V 6 bases and J 0 bases; bases outside gene matches: 7. The CDR3 is 14 amino acids. CDR3 in amino acids: CSAPGQTMNTEAFF. CDR3 DNA: TGCAGTGCCCCGGGACAGACGATGAACACTGAAGCTTTCTTT.

V gene TRBV12-3 or TRBV12-4 combines with J gene TRBJ1-2; D is possibly TRBD1 (6 bases). Trimming pared 1 base from V and 4 bases from J, leaving 10 bases between. The CDR3 loop spans 14 amino acids. As DNA, the CDR3 is TGTGCCAGCAGTTTAGGCCCAGGGGCCTATGGCTACACCTTC. This sequence encodes CASSLGPGAYGYTF.

J is TRBJ1-5 and V is TRBV10-3, with TRBD1 as a possible D gene (6 bases). Germline values: CDR1 ENHRY, CDR2 SYGVKD. This CDR3 is 13 amino acids long. V was shortened by 6 bases and J by 6 bases, with 12 bases between the two germline ends. The CDR3 loop reads CAIRAGAGQPQHF. The CDR3 bases are TGTGCCATCAGAGCAGGGGCAGGTCAGCCCCAGCATTTT.

This clonotype occurred a few times. The rearrangement joins TRBV7-2 to TRBJ2-1, with TRBD2 matching over 14 bases. Trimming removed 0 bases from V and 9 bases from J; junction bases left unmatched: 7. CDR3 length equals 17 residues. Germline V gives CDR1 SGHTA, CDR2 FQGNSA. The CDR3 sequence is CASSLAGTSGSLGEQFF. CDR3 coding DNA: TGTGCCAGCAGCTTAGCAGGGACTAGCGGGAGTTTGGGTGAGCAGTTCTTC.

The chain joins TRBV19 to TRBJ2-5; D possibly corresponds to TRBD1 (6 bases). This CDR3 has 15 amino acids. Germline assignment: CDR1 LNHDA and CDR2 SQIVND (reference sequence). Trimming removed 2 bases at V and 3 bases at J, with 13 bases between. CDR3 region: CASSISTWTEETQYF. CDR3 DNA: TGTGCCAGTAGTATATCTACTTGGACAGAAGAGACCCAGTACTTC.

This clonotype was seen a few times. The chain employs TRBV5-6 and TRBJ2-4; D is possibly TRBD2 (5 bases). CDR3 length equals 14 residues. Germline V gene sequence: CDR1 SGHDT, CDR2 YYEEEE. V lost 0 bases to trimming and J lost 9 bases, with 13 bases between them. CDR3 loop: CASSLVPREGIQYF. The CDR3 DNA follows: TGTGCCAGCAGCTTGGTTCCTAGAGAGGGCATTCAGTACTTC.

The CDR3 nucleotides read TGTGCCAGCAGTCCGGGACTAGGGCTCTACGAGCAGTACTTC. It translates to CASSPGLGLYEQYF. The V gene is TRBV12-3 or TRBV12-4, the J gene TRBJ2-7; 8 bases map to TRBD2. After removal of 5 bases from V and 3 bases from J, the junction contained 6 bases not matched to a gene. The CDR3 consists of 14 residues.

The rearrangement joins TRBV20-1 to TRBJ2-4, with TRBD2 identical over 10 bases. This CDR3 comprises 19 residues. Germline trimming cut 3 bases from V and 6 bases from J; bases unmatched to any gene: 20. Germline values: CDR1 DFQATT, CDR2 SNEGSKA (reference sequence). For the CDR3, the DNA is TGCAGTGCTAGGCCCCCGGTGCGGACTAGCGGAAGAGACGGAAACATTCAGTACTTC. It yields the protein CSARPPVRTSGRDGNIQYF.

The chain recombines TRBV25-1 with TRBJ1-4; 9 bases line up with TRBD1. CDR3 length equals 14 residues. The trim removed 6 bases at V and 9 bases at J, leaving 8 bases unmatched. Germline lookup yields CDR1 MGHDK and CDR2 SYGVNS. In nucleotides, the CDR3 is TGTGCCAGCAGCCTCGGGACAGGGTGGCAAAAACTGTTTTTT. Protein product: CASSLGTGWQKLFF. The full variable domain, rest sourced from reference TRBV25-1 and TRBJ1-4, is EADIYQTPRYLVIGTGKKITLECSQTMGHDKMYWYQQDPGMELHLIHYSYGVNSTEKGDLSSESTVSRIRTEHFPLTLESARPSHTSQYLCASSLGTGWQKLFFGSGTQLSVL.

A note on this clonotype: One end of the junction varies from germline; a read error may be responsible. The chain employs TRBV6-5 and TRBJ2-7; D ambiguous. Germline loops: CDR1 MNHEY, CDR2 SVGAGI. This CDR3 is built from 12 residues. The CDR3 sequence: CASRTGSSEQYF. The CDR3 region has the DNA TGTGCCAGCAGGACGGGCTCCTCCGAGCAGTACTTC.